Each of the 9 T cell receptor beta chains below was sequenced from the same sample in a study of CD8 T cells in ankylosing spondylitis. Via MiXCR, TCRdb re-called the 5' RACE reads, giving one row per CDR3 protein. The table has approximately 220,000 distinct CDR3 sequences, 20% to 30% seen once. The sequenced sample consisted of blood, either unsorted or a sorted T cell fraction (not recorded which). These receptors were collected from a male donor with ankylosing spondylitis or in good health (not recorded which).

This clonotype was seen many times. The chain employs TRBV6-2 or TRBV6-3 and TRBJ2-5; D unclear. The germline CDR1 and CDR2 sequences are MNHEY and SVGEGT. The V end was cut by 6 bases, the J end by 5 bases, with 13 bases between. The CDR3 length is 13 residues. CDR3 in amino acids: CASSTRKGETQYF. DNA for the CDR3: TGTGCCAGCAGCACCCGGAAAGGGGAGACCCAGTACTTC.

This clonotype appeared many times. The J gene is TRBJ1-3, the V gene TRBV5-1, with D possibly matching TRBD1 (6 bases). The CDR3 sequence is 15 residues long. The V end was cut by 4 bases, the J end by 0 bases, with 11 bases between. The germline gives CDR1 SGHRS, CDR2 YFSETQ. The CDR3 region has the DNA TGCGCCAGCAGCCCGGGACATGTCTCTGGAAACACCATATATTTT. Translating it yields CASSPGHVSGNTIYF.

As concerns this clonotype: A much larger clone differs by one base, so this may be a read error. J is TRBJ2-7 and V is TRBV29-1; 14 bases line up with TRBD2. With V trimmed by 4 bases and J by 6 bases, 5 bases remained unmatched. The length of the CDR3 is 14 residues. The germline CDR1 and CDR2 sequences are SQVTM and ANQGSEA. CDR3 residues: CSVGGLAGASEQYF. In DNA form, the CDR3 reads TGCAGCGTTGGGGGACTAGCGGGAGCCTCCGAGCAGTACTTC.

This clonotype was seen ten or more times. This chain connects TRBV10-3 to TRBJ2-3, with D perhaps matching TRBD1 or TRBD2 (6 bases each). The CDR3 runs 13 residues. Germline CDR1 reads ENHRY; CDR2 reads SYGVKD. Deletions cut 6 bases from V and 4 bases from J, with 11 bases between. The CDR3: CAIRQGGADTQYF. DNA for the CDR3: TGTGCCATCAGACAGGGAGGCGCAGATACGCAGTATTTT.

The rearrangement joins TRBV10-3 to TRBJ2-1; D is ambiguous. The ends were cut back, 2 bases at V and 1 base at J, with 12 bases in the middle. Germline CDR1 is ENHRY and CDR2 is SYGVKD. The CDR3 extends over 16 amino acids. The CDR3 protein is CAISEAFLESYNEQFF. The CDR3 DNA sequence: TGTGCCATCAGTGAGGCCTTCCTAGAGTCCTACAATGAGCAGTTCTTC.

V and J are TRBV7-2 and TRBJ2-1, with a weak D call TRBD2 (6 bases). This CDR3 has 14 amino acids. V was clipped by 1 base and J by 8 bases, with 12 bases between them. Germline V CDR1 and CDR2: SGHTA, FQGNSA. Here the CDR3 reads CASSLVRESDEQFF. The CDR3 DNA follows: TGTGCCAGCAGCTTAGTACGGGAGTCGGATGAGCAGTTCTTC. The complete variable domain, with remaining parts taken from reference TRBV7-2 and TRBJ2-1, reads GAGVSQSPSNKVTEKGKDVELRCDPISGHTALYWYRQSLGQGLEFLIYFQGNSAPDKSGLPSDRFSAERTGGSVSTLTIQRTQQEDSAVYLCASSLVRESDEQFFGPGTRLTVL.

The table lists this clonotype with a few counts. It is unclear where the CDR3 begins or ends on the DNA, so no DNA is shown, and the CDR3 is as TCRdb lists it. The chain employs TRBV29-1 and TRBJ1-1; the table calls TRBD1, which could not be checked here. Germline CDR1 and CDR2: SQVTM and ANQGSEA. Ends included, the CDR3 has 13 residues. The CDR3 spells CSVNFGPGTEAFF.

Only a few counts were recorded for this clonotype. The gene calls are TRBV20-1 and TRBJ2-3, with 7 bases that match TRBD2. The CDR3 runs to 15 residues. Germline V CDR1 and CDR2: DFQATT, SNEGSKA (reference sequence). The V gene end was trimmed by 3 bases and the J gene end by 4 bases; junction bases not matched to a gene: 10. The CDR3 reads CSARAVREPADTQYF. In nucleotides, the CDR3 is TGCAGTGCTAGGGCGGTGCGGGAGCCGGCAGATACGCAGTATTTT.

The table lists this clonotype with many counts. The chain combines TRBV4-1 with TRBJ1-1; D is undetermined. The CDR3 length is 11 residues. The V and J ends lost 8 bases and 5 bases respectively, with 9 bases between them. Germline V gene sequence: CDR1 MGHRA, CDR2 YSYEKL. This CDR3 is CASRRDTEAFF. CDR3 nucleotides: TGCGCCAGCCGGCGTGATACTGAAGCTTTCTTT.